This T cell receptor (beta chain) was profiled in a study of T cell responses to AZD1222 COVID-19 vaccine. TCRdb keeps only in-frame clones here, not all; method: immunoSEQ multiplex PCR. The sample holds 90,000 to 120,000 clones, around nine tenths seen once. The count of this clone is one. The CDR3 covers 12 residues. Deletions cut 7 bases from V and 9 bases from J, with 13 bases between. In germline, CDR1 is LNHDA, CDR2 SQIVND (reference sequence). Sequenced material: peripheral blood, taken 28 days after the second AZD1222 dose. This chain connects TRBV19 to TRBJ1-5; D not certain. This receptor was taken from an adult who received the AZD1222 COVID-19 vaccine. The CDR3 DNA reads as TGTGCCAGTAATAACCTAATAGGGCCCCAGCATTTT. Protein product: CASNNLIGPQHF. The full variable domain, rest sourced from reference TRBV19 and TRBJ1-5, is DGGITQSPKYLFRKEGQNVTLSCEQNLNHDAMYWYRQDPGQGLRLIYYSQIVNDFQKGDIAEGYSVSREKKESFPLTVTSAQKNPTAFYLCASNNLIGPQHFGDGTRLSIL.